This entry lists 24 T cell receptor beta chains sequenced from one sample in a study of T cells in Graves' hyperthyroidism and ophthalmopathy. Researchers amplified the TCR beta CDR3 regions from RNA transcripts. HTBI primers drove first-round RT-PCR of the TCR CDR3. Using its own MiXCR run on the multiplex PCR reads, TCRdb lists one record per CDR3 protein. This table has about 350,000 distinct CDR3 sequences, about 19% appearing once. Specimen: blood. All receptors come from a woman between 18 and 30 years old with Graves' hyperthyroidism.

Regarding this clonotype: One base away lies a much larger clone, so this may be a sequencing read error. The chain couples TRBV10-3 to TRBJ2-7, with 7 bases matching TRBD1. This CDR3 is 15 amino acids long. In germline, CDR1 is ENHRY, CDR2 SYGVKD. J gave up 3 bases and V 6 bases, and 11 bases lay outside the gene matches. The CDR3 protein is CAIRGQSGYLYEQYF. Here the CDR3 DNA reads TGTGCCATCAGGGGACAGTCGGGGTATCTCTACGAGCAGTACTTC.

The chain combines TRBV7-2 with TRBJ1-1, with a possible D match to TRBD1 (6 bases). Looked up from germline, CDR1 is SGHTA and CDR2 is FQGNSA. Trimming took 3 bases from V and 4 from J, leaving 12 bases between them. This CDR3 comprises 14 residues. The CDR3 bases are TGTGCCAGCAGCTTCGACAGGTGGGGCACTGAAGCTTTCTTT. It translates to CASSFDRWGTEAFF.

This clonotype was seen repeatedly, ten times or more. The J gene is TRBJ1-5, the V gene TRBV6-5, with D possibly being TRBD1 (6 bases). Per germline, CDR1 MNHEY and CDR2 SVGAGI. This CDR3 is built from 20 residues. Trimming took off 2 bases at V and 2 bases at J, with 25 bases between the two ends. CDR3 amino acids: CASSYEVGRGAIRGNQPQHF. In DNA, the CDR3 is TGTGCCAGCAGTTACGAGGTCGGCAGGGGAGCCATAAGGGGCAATCAGCCCCAGCATTTT.

This clonotype was seen at least ten times. The chain employs TRBV11-2 and TRBJ2-5; D remains ambiguous. This CDR3 is 16 amino acids long. The germline CDR1 and CDR2 sequences are SGHAT and FQNNGV. V dropped 5 bases and J dropped 1 base, with 17 bases sitting between them. This CDR3 reads CASSPRPMKSQETQYF. For the CDR3, the DNA is TGTGCCAGCAGCCCTAGACCAATGAAGAGCCAAGAGACCCAGTACTTC.

The table lists this clonotype with many counts. The rearrangement uses TRBV20-1 and TRBJ1-2; D is ambiguous. There are 12 residues in the CDR3. The V and J ends lost 0 bases and 8 bases respectively, with 10 bases between them. Germline-derived CDR1 and CDR2 are DFQATT and SNEGSKA (reference sequence). The CDR3 DNA follows: TGCAGTGCTAGAGAGGTACACGGCGGCTACACCTTC. This gives the protein CSAREVHGGYTF.

This clonotype showed up many times. CDR3 in DNA: TGTGCCAGCAGCCACCTCTACGAGCAGTACTTC. Its translation: CASSHLYEQYF. V and J are TRBV12-3 or TRBV12-4 and TRBJ2-7; no definite D call. Trimming pared 6 bases from V and 3 bases from J, leaving 6 bases between. This CDR3 is built from 11 residues.

This clonotype was detected many times. V is TRBV11-3 and J is TRBJ1-2; D is perhaps TRBD1 (6 bases). Trimming took off 1 base at V and 4 bases at J, with 16 bases between the two ends. Germline CDR1 SGHNT, CDR2 YENEEA. This CDR3 region has 16 residues. CDR3 nucleotide sequence: TGTGCCAGCAGCTTAGTCCCAGGGGTAACCCTCTATGGCTACACCTTC. This encodes CASSLVPGVTLYGYTF.

This clonotype was counted ten times or more. V and J are TRBV20-1 and TRBJ2-7; the D gene is possibly TRBD1 (7 bases). Germline V gives CDR1 DFQATT, CDR2 SNEGSKA (reference sequence). The CDR3 is made up of 15 amino acids. Trimming took 3 bases from V and 0 from J, leaving 15 bases between them. CDR3 sequence: CSAREGQMGSYEQYF. DNA for the CDR3: TGCAGTGCTAGGGAGGGACAGATGGGCTCCTACGAGCAGTACTTC.

The J gene is TRBJ1-2, the V gene TRBV12-3 or TRBV12-4; 7 bases align to TRBD1. Trimming at V came to 9 bases and at J to 5 bases, leaving 15 bases not matched to a gene. This CDR3 is built from 15 residues. The CDR3 loop is CARRQGIVAMYGYTF. In DNA form, the CDR3 reads TGTGCCAGAAGACAGGGCATAGTGGCGATGTATGGCTACACCTTC.

V is TRBV30 and J is TRBJ1-5; D unresolved. The germline V gene encodes CDR1 GTSNPN and CDR2 SVGIG (reference sequence). V was trimmed by 4 bases and J by 6 bases, leaving 13 bases between them. This CDR3 is built from 13 residues. The DNA for the CDR3 is TGTGCCTGGACCCGTCCCATACTTCAGCCCCAGCATTTT. Encoded protein: CAWTRPILQPQHF.

This clonotype was detected only a few times. The chain carries TRBV10-1 and TRBJ1-2; D ambiguous. Per germline, CDR1 WNHNN and CDR2 SYGVQD (reference sequence). This CDR3 is 15 amino acids long. The V and J ends lost 6 bases and 8 bases respectively, with 22 bases between them. The chain's CDR3 is CASSSQRGLGSGYTF. CDR3 DNA: TGCGCCAGCAGCTCCCAGCGAGGGCTAGGGTCGGGCTACACCTTC.

The chain recombines TRBV24-1 with TRBJ1-2; D not certain. The germline V gene encodes CDR1 KGHDR and CDR2 SFDVKD. The CDR3 runs 13 residues. V was pared by 5 bases and J by 4 bases, with 10 bases between. The CDR3 DNA follows: TGTGCCACCAGTGTCGAGGGAGGCTATGGCTACACCTTC. Translation: CATSVEGGYGYTF.

This clonotype was seen many times. The V call is TRBV28, the J call TRBJ1-5; D unclear. Germline lookup yields CDR1 MDHEN and CDR2 SYDVKM. With 4 bases removed from V and 6 bases from J, the gap between germline ends came to 7 bases. CDR3 length: 12 amino acids. CDR3 sequence: CASSSGFQPQHF. For the CDR3, the DNA is TGTGCCAGCAGTTCCGGGTTTCAGCCCCAGCATTTT.

Ten or more counts support this clonotype. CDR3 DNA sequence: TGTGCCAGCAGCTGGAGGGGGGTACAAGAGACCCAGTACTTC. It translates to CASSWRGVQETQYF. The chain is built from TRBV7-8 and TRBJ2-5; the D call may be TRBD1 or TRBD2 (6 bases each). The germline V gene has CDR1 SGHVS and CDR2 FQNEAQ. The CDR3 is 14 amino acids. Trimming stripped 4 bases from V and 2 bases from J, with 11 bases between.

This clonotype was picked up many times. CDR3 residues: CASGGQGARTGELFF. In DNA form, the CDR3 reads TGTGCCAGCGGGGGGCAGGGGGCTCGGACCGGGGAGCTGTTTTTT. The chain has TRBV6-5 and TRBJ2-2; 8 bases line up with TRBD1. CDR1 and CDR2 from the germline V gene are MNHEY and SVGAGI. Losses at the gene ends were 8 bases for V and 5 bases for J; bases not matched to a gene: 10. This CDR3 contains 15 residues.

This clonotype was seen many times. This rearrangement joins TRBV20-1 to TRBJ2-7; D unclear. Deletions cut 4 bases from V and 0 bases from J, with 10 bases between. The CDR3 spans 13 residues. CDR1 DFQATT and CDR2 SNEGSKA come from the germline V gene (reference sequence). As DNA, the CDR3 is TGCAGTGCTATGCTCAGCTACTCCTACGAGCAGTACTTC. Amino acids: CSAMLSYSYEQYF.

This clonotype was observed many times. This chain uses TRBV6-1 with TRBJ1-2; a possible D gene is TRBD1 (6 bases). CDR3 length equals 14 residues. V dropped 11 bases and J dropped 7 bases, with 23 bases sitting between them. Germline V gene lookup returns CDR1 MNHNS and CDR2 SASEGT. The CDR3 sequence: CAVGGLTGNSGYTF. The CDR3 DNA reads TGTGCCGTGGGGGGGCTTACAGGGAATAGTGGCTACACCTTC.

This clonotype was observed at least ten times. This chain joins TRBV5-4 and TRBJ2-7, with D possibly matching TRBD2 (6 bases). The CDR3 loop spans 15 amino acids. The V gene's germline CDR1 is SGHNT and CDR2 YYREEE (reference sequence). Trimming removed 5 bases from V and 1 base from J, with 16 bases in between. The CDR3 protein is CASSPGGLGSYEQYF. DNA for the CDR3: TGTGCCAGCAGTCCTGGGGGGTTGGGGTCCTACGAGCAGTACTTC.

This clonotype was seen many times. The chain is built from TRBV2 and TRBJ2-2; TRBD2 might be the D (6 bases). The CDR3 totals 15 residues. Germline lookup yields CDR1 SNHLY and CDR2 FYNNEI. Trimming shortened V by 6 bases and J by 6 bases, and 17 bases separated the two germline ends. CDR3 loop: CASRGGRTFSGELFF. The CDR3 region has the DNA TGTGCCAGCAGGGGGGGTCGGACCTTTTCCGGGGAGCTGTTTTTT.

This clonotype was detected ten times or more. The genes are TRBV10-3 and TRBJ2-5; 7 bases are shared with TRBD1. Trimming removed 10 bases from V and 5 bases from J; junction bases left unmatched: 13. In germline, CDR1 is ENHRY, CDR2 SYGVKD. The CDR3 extends over 14 amino acids. For the CDR3, the DNA is TGTGCCACGGAAGAAGGGGGCGCGAGGGAGACCCAGTACTTC. It translates to CATEEGGARETQYF.

The sample holds many counts of this clonotype. The V and J genes are TRBV5-6 and TRBJ1-5, with D tentatively TRBD1 (5 bases). The CDR3 has 15 residues. Looked up from germline, CDR1 is SGHDT and CDR2 is YYEEEE. V lost 2 bases and J 6 bases, leaving 15 bases between the germline ends. CDR3 DNA: TGTGCCAGCAGCTTTTGGCAGGGAGACGGTCAGCCCCAGCATTTT. Protein sequence: CASSFWQGDGQPQHF. Using reference TRBV5-6 and TRBJ1-5 for the parts outside the CDR3, the full variable domain is DAGVTQSPTHLIKTRGQQVTLRCSPKSGHDTVSWYQQALGQGPQFIFQYYEEEERQRGNFPDRFSGHQFPNYSSELNVNALLLGDSALYLCASSFWQGDGQPQHFGDGTRLSIL.

This clonotype was counted many times. The genes are TRBV20-1 and TRBJ1-2; D ambiguous. This CDR3 is built from 14 residues. Germline CDR1 is DFQATT and CDR2 is SNEGSKA (reference sequence). V shed 3 bases and J shed 2 bases, with 13 bases lying between them. CDR3 region: CSASRRAENYGYTF. CDR3 nucleotide sequence: TGCAGTGCTAGTCGGCGTGCGGAAAACTATGGCTACACCTTC.

This clonotype has ten or more counts. The chain's CDR3 is CASSLGSQSWDTNYGYTF. The CDR3 region has the DNA TGTGCCAGCAGCTTAGGATCTCAGTCCTGGGACACCAACTATGGCTACACCTTC. The chain combines TRBV11-2 with TRBJ1-2; possibly TRBD1 for D (6 bases). The CDR3 spans 18 residues. CDR1 and CDR2 (germline): SGHAT, FQNNGV. The germline V and J ends were trimmed by 1 base and 2 bases, with 20 bases remaining between them.

Regarding this clonotype: At one end the junction does not follow the germline gene, possibly because of a read error. The chain uses TRBV6-1 and TRBJ2-7; D not resolved. CDR1 is MNHNS and CDR2 is SASEGT in the germline V gene. There are 13 residues in the CDR3. The CDR3 sequence: CASSEVGLYDQYF. CDR3 in DNA: TGTGCCAGCAGTGAAGTAGGGCTGTACGATCAGTACTTC.